Listed below are T cell receptor beta chains from one sample, sequenced in a study of T cell responses to AZD1222 COVID-19 vaccine. Assay: immunoSEQ multiplex PCR; the TCRdb copy retains only in-frame clones and omits some. In the table there are 250,000 to 300,000 clones, almost 95% of which are singletons. Sample: peripheral blood, taken 28 days after the second AZD1222 dose. These receptors were taken from an adult who received the AZD1222 COVID-19 vaccine. Both conserved end residues are trimmed from each CDR3. Fields, in order: J gene, D gene, clone size, V gene, CDR3 protein. D genes are given only for firm matches. Not all rows give a size; the values are once, few, many and, for expanded clones, a class.

j_gene: TRBJ2-2
d_gene: .
abundance: .
v_gene: TRBV7-3
CDR3aa: ASSSPLTGELF

j_gene: TRBJ1-1
d_gene: .
abundance: .
v_gene: TRBV20-1
CDR3aa: SAWTNTEAF

j_gene: TRBJ2-1
d_gene: .
abundance: .
v_gene: TRBV7-9
CDR3aa: ASYGVLDYNEQF

j_gene: TRBJ2-5
d_gene: .
abundance: .
v_gene: TRBV7-9
CDR3aa: ASRSGRSQETQY

j_gene: TRBJ1-2
d_gene: .
abundance: .
v_gene: TRBV19
CDR3aa: ASSTQERDNIRGGYT

j_gene: TRBJ2-3
d_gene: TRBD2
abundance: .
v_gene: TRBV6-5
CDR3aa: ASSYSGTSGTDTQY

j_gene: TRBJ2-7
d_gene: TRBD1
abundance: .
v_gene: TRBV19
CDR3aa: ASSKGTATWDEQY

j_gene: TRBJ2-5
d_gene: .
abundance: .
v_gene: TRBV29-1
CDR3aa: SVSPTGSRETQY

j_gene: TRBJ1-5
d_gene: .
abundance: .
v_gene: TRBV6-5
CDR3aa: ASSRGLTNQPQH

j_gene: TRBJ2-1
d_gene: .
abundance: .
v_gene: TRBV11-2
CDR3aa: ASSLVGGNEQF

j_gene: TRBJ1-5
d_gene: .
abundance: .
v_gene: TRBV2
CDR3aa: ASSEEQGGNQPQH

j_gene: TRBJ1-6
d_gene: .
abundance: .
v_gene: TRBV27
CDR3aa: ASSSYRNSPLH

j_gene: TRBJ2-3
d_gene: .
abundance: .
v_gene: TRBV4-2
CDR3aa: ASSQDQARGTDTQY

j_gene: TRBJ1-4
d_gene: .
abundance: .
v_gene: TRBV29-1
CDR3aa: SVAVGGYVEKLF

j_gene: TRBJ2-1
d_gene: .
abundance: .
v_gene: TRBV20-1
CDR3aa: SASGSVMKF

j_gene: TRBJ1-6
d_gene: TRBD1
abundance: .
v_gene: TRBV27
CDR3aa: ASGGDRNSPLH

j_gene: TRBJ1-1
d_gene: .
abundance: .
v_gene: TRBV19
CDR3aa: ASSSRPGQSRTEAF

j_gene: TRBJ2-1
d_gene: .
abundance: .
v_gene: TRBV20-1
CDR3aa: SGQKYNEQF

j_gene: TRBJ1-1
d_gene: .
abundance: .
v_gene: TRBV19
CDR3aa: ASSMGLNTEAF

j_gene: TRBJ2-7
d_gene: .
abundance: .
v_gene: TRBV12-3/TRBV12-4
CDR3aa: ASSFDKVYEQY

j_gene: TRBJ1-5
d_gene: .
abundance: .
v_gene: TRBV3-1/TRBV3-2
CDR3aa: ASSQRSNQPQH

j_gene: TRBJ1-2
d_gene: .
abundance: .
v_gene: TRBV4-1
CDR3aa: ASSQDVPGTFYGYT

j_gene: TRBJ1-5
d_gene: .
abundance: once
v_gene: TRBV4-1
CDR3aa: ASSQGDQPQH

j_gene: TRBJ1-1
d_gene: .
abundance: .
v_gene: TRBV5-5
CDR3aa: ASSLQGSSTEAF

j_gene: TRBJ2-7
d_gene: .
abundance: .
v_gene: TRBV3-1/TRBV3-2
CDR3aa: ASSQARQGQY

j_gene: TRBJ1-2
d_gene: .
abundance: .
v_gene: TRBV10-2
CDR3aa: ASSVARGDYGYT

j_gene: TRBJ2-1
d_gene: .
abundance: .
v_gene: TRBV9
CDR3aa: ASSVAGGPHNEQF

j_gene: TRBJ2-5
d_gene: TRBD2
abundance: .
v_gene: TRBV6-2/TRBV6-3
CDR3aa: ASSYSGGREETQY

j_gene: TRBJ1-5
d_gene: .
abundance: .
v_gene: TRBV3-1/TRBV3-2
CDR3aa: ASCDGFDQPQH

j_gene: TRBJ2-5
d_gene: .
abundance: once
v_gene: TRBV29-1
CDR3aa: SVNREETQY

j_gene: TRBJ1-5
d_gene: TRBD1
abundance: .
v_gene: TRBV4-1
CDR3aa: ASSQEITGGSNQPQH

j_gene: TRBJ1-4
d_gene: .
abundance: .
v_gene: TRBV27
CDR3aa: ASRPTVTNEKLF

j_gene: TRBJ2-3
d_gene: TRBD2
abundance: .
v_gene: TRBV10-3
CDR3aa: AIKGSGRGDTQY

j_gene: TRBJ1-2
d_gene: TRBD1
abundance: .
v_gene: TRBV5-4
CDR3aa: ASRPTGGGYT

j_gene: TRBJ2-1
d_gene: TRBD2
abundance: once
v_gene: TRBV5-6
CDR3aa: ASSLFSGGVHEQF

j_gene: TRBJ2-1
d_gene: TRBD2
abundance: .
v_gene: TRBV7-9
CDR3aa: ASRSGGLEQF

j_gene: TRBJ2-7
d_gene: .
abundance: .
v_gene: TRBV28
CDR3aa: ASSLFRRGRREQY

j_gene: TRBJ1-1
d_gene: .
abundance: .
v_gene: TRBV9
CDR3aa: ASSVGGSMNTEAF

j_gene: TRBJ1-2
d_gene: TRBD1
abundance: .
v_gene: TRBV18
CDR3aa: ASSPSPPGQTYGYT

j_gene: TRBJ1-4
d_gene: TRBD1
abundance: .
v_gene: TRBV19
CDR3aa: ASKTTGWGEKLF

j_gene: TRBJ2-1
d_gene: .
abundance: .
v_gene: TRBV7-3
CDR3aa: ASSFGRRNEQF

j_gene: TRBJ1-1
d_gene: .
abundance: few
v_gene: TRBV15
CDR3aa: ATSRPPGSEAF

j_gene: TRBJ2-7
d_gene: TRBD2
abundance: .
v_gene: TRBV7-9
CDR3aa: ASRIGRGHEQY

j_gene: TRBJ2-7
d_gene: .
abundance: .
v_gene: TRBV11-3
CDR3aa: ASSLGGPAEYEQY

j_gene: TRBJ2-1
d_gene: TRBD1
abundance: .
v_gene: TRBV7-2
CDR3aa: ASRVPPPGGLNEQF

j_gene: TRBJ2-6
d_gene: .
abundance: .
v_gene: TRBV7-9
CDR3aa: ASSDGGAGANVLT

j_gene: TRBJ2-7
d_gene: .
abundance: .
v_gene: TRBV5-1
CDR3aa: ASSRDSAYEQY

j_gene: TRBJ1-1
d_gene: .
abundance: .
v_gene: TRBV7-3
CDR3aa: ASSLAPTGTTEAF